This T cell receptor beta chain derives from a study of cytomegalovirus exposure and HLA in healthy donors. The study, taken as a whole, reports: There were reportedly fewer N-insertions in an Asian-associated ancestry cluster than the roughly 670-donor mean, in a later analysis. Later analysis suggested links between common viral pathogens and several top significant clusters. The study flagged approximately 180 TCR beta chains as cytomegalovirus-associated.

A word on this clone: No antigen is known for it.

In the PCR, 60 Vbeta and 13 Jbeta primers were used. Study processing details: The authors later counted about 80 million unique TCR beta chains, some 9.9 million of them shared. TCRdb's copy holds only in-frame clones and misses some; the assay was immunoSEQ multiplex PCR. V and J calls and clone size are copied from that table; D and trimming were computed from the DNA. The sample gives about 150,000 clones, 75% of which show up once; about 11% is in the top ten. Germline-derived CDR1 and CDR2 are MNHEY and SVGAGI. V lost 6 bases to trimming and J lost 2 bases; unmatched junction nucleotides: 5. The CDR3 has 14 amino acids.

Sequenced material: PBMCs. The genes are TRBV6-5 and TRBJ2-3; 7 nucleotides agree with TRBD1. The TCR originated in a man between 18 and 35 years old in good health and CMV-seropositive. CDR3 nucleotide sequence: TGTGCCAGCAGGTGGGACAGAGACACAGATACGCAGTATTTT. The encoded protein is CASRWDRDTDTQYF.